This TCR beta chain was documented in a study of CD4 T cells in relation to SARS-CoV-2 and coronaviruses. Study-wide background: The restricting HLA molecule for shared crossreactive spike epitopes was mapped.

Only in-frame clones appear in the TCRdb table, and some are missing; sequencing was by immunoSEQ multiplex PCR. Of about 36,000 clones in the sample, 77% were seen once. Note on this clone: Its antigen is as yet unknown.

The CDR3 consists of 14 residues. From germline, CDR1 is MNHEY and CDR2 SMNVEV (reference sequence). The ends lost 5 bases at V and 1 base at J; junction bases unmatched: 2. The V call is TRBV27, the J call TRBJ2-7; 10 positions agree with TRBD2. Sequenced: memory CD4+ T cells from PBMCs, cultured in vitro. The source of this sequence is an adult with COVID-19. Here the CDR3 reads CASSVAGGSYEQYF. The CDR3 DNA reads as TGTGCCAGCAGTGTAGCGGGAGGTTCCTACGAGCAGTACTTC.